This T cell receptor beta chain is drawn from a study of CD4 and CD8 cells across lung adenocarcinoma regions. Samples came from patients with localized non-small cell lung adenocarcinoma. TCRdb independently ran MiXCR on the PCR reads; one entry per CDR3 protein. The sample contains over 15,000 distinct CDR3 sequences, about 50% of which appear only once. Sequences were obtained from CD8+ T cells from the margin of a lung tumor. The origin of this receptor is a male donor with lung adenocarcinoma. The CD4 and CD8 labels of this study may be unreliable.

The CDR3 region has the DNA TGTGCCAGCGGTCCGCGGGGGGGACCCAGAAACACGCAGTACTTC. Its translation is CASGPRGGPRNTQYF. The chain combines TRBV6-1 with TRBJ2-4; 9 bases line up with TRBD2. The junction had 18 bases not matched to a gene; V was cut back by 8 bases and J by 13 bases. CDR1 MNHNS and CDR2 SASEGT come from the germline V gene. CDR3 size: 15 residues.